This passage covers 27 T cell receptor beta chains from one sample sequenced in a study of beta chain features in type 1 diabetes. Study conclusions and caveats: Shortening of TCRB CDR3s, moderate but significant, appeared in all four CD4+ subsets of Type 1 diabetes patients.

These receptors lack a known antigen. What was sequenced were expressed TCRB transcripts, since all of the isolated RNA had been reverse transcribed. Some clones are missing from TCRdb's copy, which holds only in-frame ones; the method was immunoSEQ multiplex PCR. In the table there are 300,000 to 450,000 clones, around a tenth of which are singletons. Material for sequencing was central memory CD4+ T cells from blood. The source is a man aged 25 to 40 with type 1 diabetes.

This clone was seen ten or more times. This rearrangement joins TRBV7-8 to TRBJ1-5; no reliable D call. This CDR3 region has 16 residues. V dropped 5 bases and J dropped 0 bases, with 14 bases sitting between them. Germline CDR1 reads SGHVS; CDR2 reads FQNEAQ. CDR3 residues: CASSPSSGISNQPQHF. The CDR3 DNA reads TGTGCCAGCAGCCCCTCCTCGGGAATTAGCAATCAGCCCCAGCATTTT. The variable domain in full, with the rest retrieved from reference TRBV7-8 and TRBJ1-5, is GAGVSQSPRYKVAKRGQDVALRCDPISGHVSLFWYQQALGQGPEFLTYFQNEAQLDKSGLPSDRFFAERPEGSVSTLKIQRTQQEDSAVYLCASSPSSGISNQPQHFGDGTRLSIL.

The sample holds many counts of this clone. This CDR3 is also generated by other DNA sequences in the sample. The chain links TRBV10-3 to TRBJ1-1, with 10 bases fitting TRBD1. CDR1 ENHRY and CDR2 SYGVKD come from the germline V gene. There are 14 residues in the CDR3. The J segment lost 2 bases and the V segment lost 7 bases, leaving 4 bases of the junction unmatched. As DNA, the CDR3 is TGTGCCATCATGGGGGACAGGGGCAACACTGAAGCTTTCTTT. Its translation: CAIMGDRGNTEAFF.

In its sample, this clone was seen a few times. Here the CDR3 reads CATSRDLKLGEKLFF. CDR3 nucleotide sequence: TGTGCCACCAGCAGAGATCTGAAGTTGGGTGAAAAACTGTTTTTT. This chain uses TRBV15 with TRBJ1-4; no definite D call. Trimming pared 0 bases from V and 7 bases from J, leaving 12 bases between. This CDR3 is 15 amino acids long. Germline values: CDR1 LNHNV, CDR2 YYDKDF (reference sequence).

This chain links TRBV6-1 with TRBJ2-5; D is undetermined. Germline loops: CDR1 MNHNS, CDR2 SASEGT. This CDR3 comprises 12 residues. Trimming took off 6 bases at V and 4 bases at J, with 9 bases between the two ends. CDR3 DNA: TGTGCCAGCAGCCCCCAGGCAGAGACCCAGTACTTC. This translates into CASSPQAETQYF.

The CDR3 is CASSQVTDTQYF. The CDR3 nucleotides read TGTGCCAGCAGTCAAGTCACAGATACGCAGTATTTT. J is TRBJ2-3 and V is TRBV6-6; D gene unclear. V lost 5 bases and J lost 2, with 5 bases in between. This CDR3 region has 12 residues. From germline, CDR1 is MNHNY and CDR2 SVGAGI (reference sequence).

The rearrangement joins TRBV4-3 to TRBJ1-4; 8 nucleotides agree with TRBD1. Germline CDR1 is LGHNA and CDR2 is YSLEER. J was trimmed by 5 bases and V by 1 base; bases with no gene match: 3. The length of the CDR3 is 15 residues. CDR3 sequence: CASSQADRENEKLFF. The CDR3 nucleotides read TGCGCCAGCAGCCAAGCGGACAGGGAGAATGAAAAACTGTTTTTT.

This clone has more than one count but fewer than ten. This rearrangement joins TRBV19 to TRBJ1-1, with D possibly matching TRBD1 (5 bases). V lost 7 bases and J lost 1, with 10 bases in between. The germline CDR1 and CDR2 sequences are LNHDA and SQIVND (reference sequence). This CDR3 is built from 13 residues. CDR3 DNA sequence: TGTGCCAGTAATCGAGGGGAGAACACTGAAGCTTTCTTT. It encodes CASNRGENTEAFF.

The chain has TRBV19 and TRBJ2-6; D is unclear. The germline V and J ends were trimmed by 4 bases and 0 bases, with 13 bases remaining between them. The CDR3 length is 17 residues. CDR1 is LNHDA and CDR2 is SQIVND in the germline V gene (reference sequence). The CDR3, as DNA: TGTGCCAGTAGTAAGGCAGGATTAAGCTCTGGGGCCAACGTCCTGACTTTC. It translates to CASSKAGLSSGANVLTF. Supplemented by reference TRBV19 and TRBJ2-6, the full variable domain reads DGGITQSPKYLFRKEGQNVTLSCEQNLNHDAMYWYRQDPGQGLRLIYYSQIVNDFQKGDIAEGYSVSREKKESFPLTVTSAQKNPTAFYLCASSKAGLSSGANVLTFGAGSRLTVL.

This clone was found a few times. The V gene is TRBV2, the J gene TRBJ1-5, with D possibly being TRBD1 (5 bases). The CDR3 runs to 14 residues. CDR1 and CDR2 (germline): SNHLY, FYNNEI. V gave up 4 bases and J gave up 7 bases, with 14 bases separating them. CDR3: CASSGGPGDQPQHF. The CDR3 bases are TGTGCCAGCAGTGGGGGTCCCGGGGACCAGCCCCAGCATTTT. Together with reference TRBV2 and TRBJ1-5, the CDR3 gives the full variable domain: EPEVTQTPSHQVTQMGQEVILRCVPISNHLYFYWYRQILGQKVEFLVSFYNNEISEKSEIFDDQFSVERPDGSNFTLKIRSTKLEDSAMYFCASSGGPGDQPQHFGDGTRLSIL.

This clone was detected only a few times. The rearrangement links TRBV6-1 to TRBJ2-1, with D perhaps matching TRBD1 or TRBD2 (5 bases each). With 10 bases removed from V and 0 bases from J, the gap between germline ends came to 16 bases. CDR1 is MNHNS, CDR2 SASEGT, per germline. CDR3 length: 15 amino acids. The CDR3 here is CATFSGDSSYNEQFF. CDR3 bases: TGTGCCACCTTCAGCGGAGACAGCTCCTACAATGAGCAGTTCTTC.

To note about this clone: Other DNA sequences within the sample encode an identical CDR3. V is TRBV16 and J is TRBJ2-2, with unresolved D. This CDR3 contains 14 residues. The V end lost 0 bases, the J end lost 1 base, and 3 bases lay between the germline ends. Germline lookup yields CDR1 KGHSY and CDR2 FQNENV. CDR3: CASSQSQNTGELFF. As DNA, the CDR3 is TGTGCCAGCAGCCAATCGCAGAACACCGGGGAGCTGTTTTTT.

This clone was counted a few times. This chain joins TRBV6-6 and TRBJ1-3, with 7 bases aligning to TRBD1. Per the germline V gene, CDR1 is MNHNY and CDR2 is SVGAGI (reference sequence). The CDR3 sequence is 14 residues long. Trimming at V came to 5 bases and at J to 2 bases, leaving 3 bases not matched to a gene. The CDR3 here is CASSLGTAGNTIYF. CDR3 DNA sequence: TGTGCCAGCAGTCTCGGGACAGCTGGAAACACCATATATTTT.

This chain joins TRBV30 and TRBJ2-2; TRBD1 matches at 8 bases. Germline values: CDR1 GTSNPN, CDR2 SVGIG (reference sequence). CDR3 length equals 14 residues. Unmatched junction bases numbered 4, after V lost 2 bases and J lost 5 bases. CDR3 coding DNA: TGTGCCTGGAGTACAGGGGGGCGGACCGGGGAGCTGTTTTTT. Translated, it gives CAWSTGGRTGELFF.

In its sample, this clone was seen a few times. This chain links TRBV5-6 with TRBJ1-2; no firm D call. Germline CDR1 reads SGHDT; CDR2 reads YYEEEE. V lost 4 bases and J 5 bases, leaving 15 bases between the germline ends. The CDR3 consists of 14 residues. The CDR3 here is CASSTGRRRYGYTF. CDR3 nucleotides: TGTGCCAGCAGCACCGGACGGAGGAGGTATGGCTACACCTTC.

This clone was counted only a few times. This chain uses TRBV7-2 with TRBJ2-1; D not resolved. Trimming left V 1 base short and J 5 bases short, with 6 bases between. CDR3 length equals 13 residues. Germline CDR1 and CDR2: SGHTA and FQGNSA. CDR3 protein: CASSLVEDNEQFF. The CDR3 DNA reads TGTGCCAGCAGCTTAGTAGAGGACAATGAGCAGTTCTTC.

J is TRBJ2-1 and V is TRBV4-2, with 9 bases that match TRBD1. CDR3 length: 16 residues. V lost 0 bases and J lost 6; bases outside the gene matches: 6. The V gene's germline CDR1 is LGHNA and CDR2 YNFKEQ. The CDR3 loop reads CASSQDPGTGRNEQFF. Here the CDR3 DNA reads TGTGCCAGCAGCCAAGACCCCGGGACAGGGCGCAATGAGCAGTTCTTC.

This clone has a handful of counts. CDR3 in amino acids: CASRTRGSTGELFF. The CDR3 DNA follows: TGTGCCAGCAGAACGAGGGGTTCAACCGGGGAGCTGTTTTTT. The rearrangement links TRBV27 to TRBJ2-2; D may correspond to TRBD1 or TRBD2 (5 bases each). The CDR3 covers 14 residues. Germline V lookup: CDR1 MNHEY, CDR2 SMNVEV (reference sequence). The germline V and J ends were trimmed by 6 bases and 5 bases, with 13 bases remaining between them.

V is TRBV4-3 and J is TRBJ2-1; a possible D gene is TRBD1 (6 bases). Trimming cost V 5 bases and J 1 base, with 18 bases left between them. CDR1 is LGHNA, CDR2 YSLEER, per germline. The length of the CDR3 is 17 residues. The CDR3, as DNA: TGCGCCAGCAGCGGCCCCGGGGAAGGGGGATCCTACAATGAGCAGTTCTTC. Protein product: CASSGPGEGGSYNEQFF.

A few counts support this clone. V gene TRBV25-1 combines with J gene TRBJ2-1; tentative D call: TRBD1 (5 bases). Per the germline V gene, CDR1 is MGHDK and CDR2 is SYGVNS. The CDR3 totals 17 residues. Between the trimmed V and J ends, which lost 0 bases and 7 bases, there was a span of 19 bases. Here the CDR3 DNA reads TGTGCCAGCAGTGAATATAGTCGGCAGGGAAGGTCGAATGAGCAGTTCTTC. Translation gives CASSEYSRQGRSNEQFF.

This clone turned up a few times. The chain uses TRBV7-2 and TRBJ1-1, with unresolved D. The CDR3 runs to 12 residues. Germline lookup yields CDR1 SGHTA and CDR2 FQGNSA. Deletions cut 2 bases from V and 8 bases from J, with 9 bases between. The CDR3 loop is CASSLQQREAFF. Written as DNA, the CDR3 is TGTGCCAGCAGCTTACAGCAGAGGGAAGCTTTCTTT.

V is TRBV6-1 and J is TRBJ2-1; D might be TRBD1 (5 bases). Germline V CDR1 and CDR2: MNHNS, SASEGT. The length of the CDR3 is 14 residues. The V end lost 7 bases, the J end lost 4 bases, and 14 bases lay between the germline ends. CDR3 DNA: TGTGCCAGCAATCCAGGGTCCATTTACAATGAGCAGTTCTTC. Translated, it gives CASNPGSIYNEQFF.

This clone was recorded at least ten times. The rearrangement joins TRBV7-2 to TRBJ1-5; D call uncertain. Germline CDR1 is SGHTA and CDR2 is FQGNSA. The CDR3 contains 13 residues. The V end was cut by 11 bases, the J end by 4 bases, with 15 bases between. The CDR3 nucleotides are TGTGCCTCCTCCGGGCCCCGTAATCAGCCCCAGCATTTT. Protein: CASSGPRNQPQHF. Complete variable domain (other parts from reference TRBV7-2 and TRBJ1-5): GAGVSQSPSNKVTEKGKDVELRCDPISGHTALYWYRQSLGQGLEFLIYFQGNSAPDKSGLPSDRFSAERTGGSVSTLTIQRTQQEDSAVYLCASSGPRNQPQHFGDGTRLSIL.

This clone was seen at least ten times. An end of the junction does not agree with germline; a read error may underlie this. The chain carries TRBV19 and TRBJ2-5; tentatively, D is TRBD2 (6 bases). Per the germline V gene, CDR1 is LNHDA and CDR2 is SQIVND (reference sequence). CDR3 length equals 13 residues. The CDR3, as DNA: TGTGCCAGCAGTATGGGGGGACCTCAGACCCAGTACTTC. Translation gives CASSMGGPQTQYF.

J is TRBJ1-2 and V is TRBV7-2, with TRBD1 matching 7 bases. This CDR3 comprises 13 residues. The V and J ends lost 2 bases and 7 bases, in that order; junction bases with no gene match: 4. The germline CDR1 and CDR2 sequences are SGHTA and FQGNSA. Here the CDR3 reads CASSLLQGSGYTF. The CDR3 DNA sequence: TGTGCCAGCAGCTTACTACAGGGGAGTGGCTACACCTTC.

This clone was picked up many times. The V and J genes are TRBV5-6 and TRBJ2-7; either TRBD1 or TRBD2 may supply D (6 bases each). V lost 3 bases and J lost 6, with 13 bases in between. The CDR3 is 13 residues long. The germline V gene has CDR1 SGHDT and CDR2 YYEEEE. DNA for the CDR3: TGTGCCAGCAGCTCCCCTAGGGGGGCCGAGCAGTACTTC. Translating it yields CASSSPRGAEQYF.

The chain's CDR3 is CASSVAGRQINEQFF. CDR3 bases: TGTGCCAGCAGCGTAGCAGGCAGACAAATTAATGAGCAGTTCTTC. The rearrangement joins TRBV9 to TRBJ2-1; unclear D gene. This CDR3 comprises 15 residues. The germline V and J ends were trimmed by 0 bases and 7 bases, with 14 bases remaining between them. Germline loops: CDR1 SGDLS, CDR2 YYNGEE.

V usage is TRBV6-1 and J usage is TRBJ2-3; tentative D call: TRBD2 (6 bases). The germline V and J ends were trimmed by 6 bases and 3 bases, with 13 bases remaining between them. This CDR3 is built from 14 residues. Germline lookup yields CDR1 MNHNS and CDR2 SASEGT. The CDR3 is CASREGLTTDTQYF. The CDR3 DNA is TGTGCCAGCAGGGAGGGACTTACGACAGATACGCAGTATTTT.